This TCR beta chain emerged from a study of blood T cell repertoires in COVID-19 (dated by TCRdb to 2018 to 2020). At the level of the whole study: Collaborator samples came from the United States, Italy and Spain and covered acute and convalescent phases of COVID-19. The prospective study material was composed of cDNA or gDNA derived from T cells, B-cell-depleted T cells, or PBMCs. The dataset comprised deeply sampled blood TCRbeta repertoires from subjects exposed to, actively infected with, or recovered from COVID-19. The repertoires were released in a freely available public database intended as a resource for research on the immune response to SARS-CoV-2. The samples were drawn from the first 160 participants of the ongoing ImmuneRACE study and from some 1,300 subjects provided by 6 global collaborators. Sample metadata almost always included a de-identified subject ID, COVID-19 status, age in years and sex. Where available, HLA class I and class II types were taken from metadata supplied by the sample provider and were not determined by assay-based typing. Points the paper makes about the study in general: The amount of clinical and demographic metadata varied by source and participant and was provided uncurated.

V loses 7 bases, J loses 4 bases, and the germline ends lie 10 bases apart. Taken from cysteine to phenylalanine, the CDR3 has 12 residues. Only the CDR3 region is kept as DNA, spanning 36 bases read in frame from base 1. The immunoSEQ Assay, a bias-controlled multiplex PCR, was used to amplify TCRbeta CDR3 regions from genomic DNA. In the source study's methods: The number of nucleated cells in each sample was estimated from the amplification of reference gene primers within the assay. To quantify the absolute abundance of each unique TCRbeta CDR3 rearrangement, sequence reads were collapsed and filtered. For each sample, productive Simpson clonality was calculated by taking the square root of Simpson's diversity index across productive rearrangements. As stored in TCRdb, this immuneACCESS dataset retains in-frame rearrangements with V and J assigned. A fraction of the clones does not appear; measured against another copy, unresolved V genes explain less than half of the discrepancy, and the remainder lacks a known reason. The D gene and trimming were derived from the DNA, and the V and J assignments and clone size from that table. For this sample there are about 47,000 clones; around 80% appear just once. Under 30% of the sample is in the top ten clones.

This clone came up many times. Its antigen target is currently unknown. Nothing much larger sits one base from this clone, and base qualities are not available. In Seattle, one collaborating source enrolled patients while the infection was active and tracked those patients longitudinally over the course of disease. Whole blood was collected in K2EDTA tubes by collaborating institutions according to the institutions' own protocols. For TCRbeta analysis, collaborators shipped samples as frozen whole blood, isolated PBMCs, or DNA extracted from either of those sample types. The rearrangement combines TRBV12-3 or TRBV12-4 with TRBJ1-1; the D gene is perhaps TRBD1, from 5 matching bases. The TCR comes from a woman aged 80 or over with COVID-19, enrolled during active disease. Sample: peripheral blood. The DNA sequence is given as TGTGCCAGCACCTCGGGGGGCACTGAAGCTTTCTTT. It is translated as CASTSGGTEAFF.